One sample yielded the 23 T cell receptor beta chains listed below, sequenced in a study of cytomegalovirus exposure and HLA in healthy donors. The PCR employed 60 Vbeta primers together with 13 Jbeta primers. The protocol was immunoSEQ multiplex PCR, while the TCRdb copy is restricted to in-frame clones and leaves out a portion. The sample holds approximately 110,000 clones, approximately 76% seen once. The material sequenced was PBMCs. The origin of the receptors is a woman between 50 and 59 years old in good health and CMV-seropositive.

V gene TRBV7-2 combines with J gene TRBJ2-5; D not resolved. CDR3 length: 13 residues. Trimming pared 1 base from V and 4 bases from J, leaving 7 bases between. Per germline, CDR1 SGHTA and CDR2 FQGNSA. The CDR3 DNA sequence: TGTGCCAGCAGCTTAGAGTTGCGAGAGACCCAGTACTTC. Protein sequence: CASSLELRETQYF.

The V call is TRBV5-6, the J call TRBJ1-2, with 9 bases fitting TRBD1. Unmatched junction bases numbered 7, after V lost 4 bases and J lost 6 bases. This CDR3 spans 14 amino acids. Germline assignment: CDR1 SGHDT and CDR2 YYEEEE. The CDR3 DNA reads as TGTGCCAGCAGCCCATGGAGGACAGGGGATGGCTACACCTTC. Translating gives CASSPWRTGDGYTF.

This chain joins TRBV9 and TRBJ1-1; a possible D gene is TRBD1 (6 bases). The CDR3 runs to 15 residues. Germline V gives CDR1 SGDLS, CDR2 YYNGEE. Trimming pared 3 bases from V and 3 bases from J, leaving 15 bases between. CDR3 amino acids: CASSAFGGADTEAFF. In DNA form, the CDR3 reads TGTGCCAGCAGCGCCTTCGGGGGGGCTGACACTGAAGCTTTCTTT.

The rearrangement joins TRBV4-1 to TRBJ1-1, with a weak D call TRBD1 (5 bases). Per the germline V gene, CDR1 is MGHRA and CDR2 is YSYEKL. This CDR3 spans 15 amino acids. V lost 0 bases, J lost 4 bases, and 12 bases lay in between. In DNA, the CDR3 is TGCGCCAGCAGCCAAGACGGGGGAACGAGCACTGAAGCTTTCTTT. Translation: CASSQDGGTSTEAFF.

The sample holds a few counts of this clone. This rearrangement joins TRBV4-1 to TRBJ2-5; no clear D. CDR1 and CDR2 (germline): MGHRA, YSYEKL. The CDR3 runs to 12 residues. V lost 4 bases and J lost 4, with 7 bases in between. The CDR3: CASSLRGETQYF. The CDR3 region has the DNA TGCGCCAGCAGCCTCAGAGGAGAGACCCAGTACTTC.

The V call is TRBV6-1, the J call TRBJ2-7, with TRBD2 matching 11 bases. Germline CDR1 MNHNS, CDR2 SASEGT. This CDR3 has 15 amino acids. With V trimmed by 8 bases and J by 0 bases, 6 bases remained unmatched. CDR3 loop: CASATGTSGSYEQYF. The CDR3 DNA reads TGTGCCAGCGCAACCGGGACTAGCGGCTCCTACGAGCAGTACTTC.

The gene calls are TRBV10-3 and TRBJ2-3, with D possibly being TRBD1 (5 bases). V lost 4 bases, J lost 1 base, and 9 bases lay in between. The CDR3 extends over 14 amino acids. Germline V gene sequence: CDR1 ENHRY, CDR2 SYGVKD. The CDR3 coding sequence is TGTGCCATCAGTGGGCAGGGTCGCACAGATACGCAGTATTTT. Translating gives CAISGQGRTDTQYF.

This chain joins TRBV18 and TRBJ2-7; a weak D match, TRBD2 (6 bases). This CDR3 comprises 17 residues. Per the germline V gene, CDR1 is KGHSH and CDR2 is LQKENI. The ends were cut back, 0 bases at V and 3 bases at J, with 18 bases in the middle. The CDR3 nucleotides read TGTGCCAGCTCACCACCGTCGGGAGAGGGACCTTACTACGAGCAGTACTTC. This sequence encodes CASSPPSGEGPYYEQYF.

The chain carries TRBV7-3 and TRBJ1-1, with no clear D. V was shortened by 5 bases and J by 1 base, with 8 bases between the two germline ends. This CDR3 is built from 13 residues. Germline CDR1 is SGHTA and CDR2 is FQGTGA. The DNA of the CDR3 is TGTGCCAGCAGCCGTGCGGCGAACACTGAAGCTTTCTTT. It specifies CASSRAANTEAFF.

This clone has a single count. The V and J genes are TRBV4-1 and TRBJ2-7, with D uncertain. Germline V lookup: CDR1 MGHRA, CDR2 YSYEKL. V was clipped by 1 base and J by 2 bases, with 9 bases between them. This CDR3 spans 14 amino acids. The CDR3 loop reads CASSQAFTTYEQYF. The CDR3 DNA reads TGCGCCAGCAGCCAAGCGTTTACAACCTACGAGCAGTACTTC.

CDR3 bases: TGCAGCGTTGAAGATCGTACAGGGGTTACGGCTGAAGCTTTCTTT. This sequence encodes CSVEDRTGVTAEAFF. This chain uses TRBV29-1 with TRBJ1-1; 7 bases fit TRBD1. V lost 0 bases to trimming and J lost 6 bases; unmatched junction nucleotides: 10. CDR3 length: 15 residues. CDR1 and CDR2 (germline): SQVTM, ANQGSEA.

CDR3 bases: TGTGCCAGCAGCTTGAGGTCTAGCGGGGGGAACAATGAGCAGTTCTTC. Residues: CASSLRSSGGNNEQFF. The J gene is TRBJ2-1, the V gene TRBV5-4; 11 bases match TRBD2. Trimming cost V 1 base and J 5 bases; bases outside gene matches: 5. This CDR3 has 16 residues. Germline V gene lookup returns CDR1 SGHNT and CDR2 YYREEE (reference sequence).

The CDR3 loop is CASSYSGVGYTF. The CDR3 nucleotides are TGTGCCAGCAGTTACTCAGGGGTTGGCTACACCTTC. The V and J genes are TRBV6-6 and TRBJ1-2; perhaps TRBD1 as D (5 bases). This CDR3 spans 12 amino acids. The germline V and J ends were trimmed by 0 bases and 7 bases, with 6 bases remaining between them. Germline V lookup: CDR1 MNHNY, CDR2 SVGAGI (reference sequence).

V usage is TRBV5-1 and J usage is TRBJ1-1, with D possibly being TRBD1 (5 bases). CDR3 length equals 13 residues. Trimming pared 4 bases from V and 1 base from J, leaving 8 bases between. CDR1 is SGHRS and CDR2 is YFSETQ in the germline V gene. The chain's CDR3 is CASSLQANTEAFF. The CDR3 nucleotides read TGCGCCAGCAGCCTACAGGCGAACACTGAAGCTTTCTTT. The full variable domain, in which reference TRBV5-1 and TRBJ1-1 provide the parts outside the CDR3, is KAGVTQTPRYLIKTRGQQVTLSCSPISGHRSVSWYQQTPGQGLQFLFEYFSETQRNKGNFPGRFSGRQFSNSRSEMNVSTLELGDSALYLCASSLQANTEAFFGQGTRLTVV.

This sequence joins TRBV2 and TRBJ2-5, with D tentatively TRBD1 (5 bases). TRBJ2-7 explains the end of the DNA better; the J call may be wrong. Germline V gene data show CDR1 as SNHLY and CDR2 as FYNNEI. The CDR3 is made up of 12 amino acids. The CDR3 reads CASSSQGYEQYF. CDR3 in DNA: TGTGCCAGCAGCAGCCAGGGCTACGAGCAGTACTTC.

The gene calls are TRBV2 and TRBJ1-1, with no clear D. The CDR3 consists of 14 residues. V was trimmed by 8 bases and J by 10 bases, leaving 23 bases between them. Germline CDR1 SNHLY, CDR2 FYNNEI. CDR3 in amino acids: CASLTGGRGFGAFF. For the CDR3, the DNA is TGTGCCAGCCTTACCGGAGGGCGGGGTTTCGGAGCTTTCTTT.

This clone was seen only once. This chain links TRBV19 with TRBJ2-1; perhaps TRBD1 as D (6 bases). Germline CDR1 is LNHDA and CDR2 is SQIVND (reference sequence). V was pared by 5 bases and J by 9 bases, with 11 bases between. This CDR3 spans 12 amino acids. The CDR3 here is CASSLTGLEQFF. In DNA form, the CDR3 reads TGTGCCAGTAGTCTGACAGGACTTGAGCAGTTCTTC.

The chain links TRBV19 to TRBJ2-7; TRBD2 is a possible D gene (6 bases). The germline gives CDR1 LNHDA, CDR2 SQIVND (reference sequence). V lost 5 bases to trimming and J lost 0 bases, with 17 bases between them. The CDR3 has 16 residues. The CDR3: CASSPFWGESSYEQYF. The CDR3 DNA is TGTGCCAGTAGTCCTTTCTGGGGGGAGAGCTCCTACGAGCAGTACTTC.

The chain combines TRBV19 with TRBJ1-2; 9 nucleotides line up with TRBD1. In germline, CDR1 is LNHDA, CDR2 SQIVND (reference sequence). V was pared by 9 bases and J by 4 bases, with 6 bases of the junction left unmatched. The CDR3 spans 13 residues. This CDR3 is CASTDRGAYGYTF. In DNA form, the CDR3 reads TGTGCCAGCACGGACAGGGGAGCCTATGGCTACACCTTC.

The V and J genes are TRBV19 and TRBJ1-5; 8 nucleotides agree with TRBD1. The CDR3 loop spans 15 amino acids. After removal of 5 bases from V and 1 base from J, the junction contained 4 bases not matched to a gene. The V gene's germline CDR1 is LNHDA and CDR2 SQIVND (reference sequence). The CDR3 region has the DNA TGTGCCAGTAGTCTTGACAGGGGAAGCAATCAGCCCCAGCATTTT. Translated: CASSLDRGSNQPQHF.

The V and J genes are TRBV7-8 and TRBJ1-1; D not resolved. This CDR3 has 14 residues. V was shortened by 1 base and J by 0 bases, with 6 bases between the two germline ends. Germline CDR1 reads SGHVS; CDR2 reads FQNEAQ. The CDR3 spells CASSLGQVNTEAFF. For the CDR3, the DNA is TGTGCCAGCAGCTTAGGGCAGGTGAACACTGAAGCTTTCTTT.

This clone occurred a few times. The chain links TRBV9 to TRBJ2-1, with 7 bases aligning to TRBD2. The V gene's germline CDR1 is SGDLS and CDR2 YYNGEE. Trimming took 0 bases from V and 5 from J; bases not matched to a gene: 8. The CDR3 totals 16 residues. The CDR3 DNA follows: TGTGCCAGCAGCGTAGCTGTGCGGGAGTGGGACAATGAGCAGTTCTTC. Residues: CASSVAVREWDNEQFF.

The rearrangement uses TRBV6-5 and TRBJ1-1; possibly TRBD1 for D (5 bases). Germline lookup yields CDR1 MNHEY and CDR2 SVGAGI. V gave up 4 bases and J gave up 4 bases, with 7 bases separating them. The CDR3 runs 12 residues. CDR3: CASSFRGTEAFF. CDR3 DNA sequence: TGTGCCAGCAGTTTTAGGGGCACTGAAGCTTTCTTT.